The source of this TCR beta chain is a study of blood T cell repertoires in COVID-19 (TCRdb year 2020). In terms of the full investigation: Samples from collaborators originated in the United States, Italy and Spain and spanned both the acute and convalescent phases of COVID-19. The prospective study material was composed of cDNA or gDNA derived from T cells, B-cell-depleted T cells, or PBMCs. The dataset comprised deeply sampled blood TCRbeta repertoires from subjects exposed to, actively infected with, or recovered from COVID-19. The repertoires were released in a freely available public database intended as a resource for research on the immune response to SARS-CoV-2. The samples were drawn from two sources: the first 160 participants of the ongoing ImmuneRACE study, and 1,254 subjects contributed by 6 global collaborators. A de-identified subject ID, COVID-19 status, age in years and sex were almost always included in the sample metadata. Where available, HLA class I and class II types were taken from metadata supplied by the sample provider and were not determined by assay-based typing. Results the study describes overall, beyond this receptor: The quantity of clinical and demographic metadata differed by source and by participant and was supplied without curation.

Remarks on this clone: Its recognized antigen is unknown. There are no base qualities to consult, and no much larger clone falls within one base.

V loses 6 bases at its end and J loses 5 bases; junction bases beyond the gene matches: 4. The germline V gene specifies MNHEY as CDR1 and SVGAGI as CDR2. Taken from cysteine to phenylalanine, the CDR3 has 14 residues. Only the CDR3 part of the read is kept: 42 bases, read in frame from the first base. Each collaborating institution followed its own protocols to collect whole blood in K2EDTA tubes. For TCRbeta analysis, collaborators shipped samples in one of three forms: frozen whole blood, isolated PBMCs, or DNA extracted from either of those sample types. The immunoSEQ Assay, a bias-controlled multiplex PCR, was used to amplify TCRbeta CDR3 regions from genomic DNA. Processing in the source paper ran as follows. Nucleated cell counts per sample were estimated from amplification of reference gene primers within the assay. To quantify the absolute abundance of each unique TCRbeta CDR3 rearrangement, sequence reads were collapsed and filtered. For each sample, productive Simpson clonality was calculated by taking the square root of Simpson's diversity index across productive rearrangements. This immuneACCESS table, as held by TCRdb, lists in-frame sequences with V and J called but not all clones. Of the missing ones, under half trace to an unresolved V gene in checked studies; the others have no known cause. That table is the source of V, J and clone size, and D and trimming were worked out from the DNA. This sample is represented by roughly 250,000 clones; 82% of them were singletons. About 5.3% of the sample is in the top ten clones.

The receptor was isolated from a woman older than 75 with active or convalescent COVID-19. The sequence is built from TRBV6-5 and TRBJ1-6, with 7 central nucleotides matching TRBD1. Input material: peripheral blood. Here the CDR3 is given as CASSGDRDNSPLHF. The DNA reads TGTGCCAGCAGCGGAGACAGGGATAATTCACCCCTCCACTTT.